A single sample is the source of the 19 T cell receptor beta chains below, sequenced in a study of T cell repertoires in cytomegalovirus infection. MiXCR was run by TCRdb on the reads, yielding one entry per CDR3 protein. Here the sample spans some 390,000 distinct CDR3 sequences, over 15% being singletons. Sequencing was performed on PBMCs. The receptors derive from a human donor in good health (CMV status not recorded). Some clones in this sample may be carry-over from other donors' samples.

V usage is TRBV28 and J usage is TRBJ1-6, with D uncertain. Germline V CDR1 and CDR2: MDHEN, SYDVKM. This CDR3 comprises 13 residues. Trimming shortened V by 6 bases and J by 6 bases, and 9 bases separated the two germline ends. In nucleotides, the CDR3 is TGTGCCAGCAGCCGCGACTGTAATTCACCCCTCCACTTT. Translated: CASSRDCNSPLHF.

This clonotype was counted between two and nine times. The rearrangement joins TRBV4-2 to TRBJ2-5; 8 bases match TRBD2. Losses at the gene ends were 1 base for V and 4 bases for J; bases not matched to a gene: 2. The germline V gene encodes CDR1 LGHNA and CDR2 YNFKEQ. This CDR3 comprises 14 residues. The CDR3 region has the DNA TGTGCCAGCAGCCAAGCGGGACTAGGAGAGACCCAGTACTTC. It specifies CASSQAGLGETQYF.

The rearrangement links TRBV4-3 to TRBJ2-1; 9 bases agree with TRBD2. The CDR3 extends over 16 amino acids. CDR1 and CDR2 from the germline V gene are LGHNA and YSLEER. Trimming cost V 1 base and J 4 bases; bases outside gene matches: 5. CDR3 residues: CASSQVGSGSYNEQFF. The CDR3 bases are TGCGCCAGCAGCCAAGTCGGTAGCGGGAGTTACAATGAGCAGTTCTTC.

Ten or more counts support this clonotype. The CDR3 DNA follows: TGCAGTGCTAGCCGGGCACAAGAGACCCAGTACTTC. Translating it yields CSASRAQETQYF. The rearrangement joins TRBV20-1 to TRBJ2-5; no firm D call. Germline-derived CDR1 and CDR2 are DFQATT and SNEGSKA (reference sequence). V was pared by 3 bases and J by 2 bases, with 7 bases between. This CDR3 is 12 amino acids long.

This clonotype showed up many times. The rearrangement links TRBV12-3 or TRBV12-4 to TRBJ2-5, with TRBD1 matching 8 bases. Trimming cost V 11 bases and J 0 bases; bases outside gene matches: 20. The CDR3 is 18 amino acids. The CDR3 DNA reads as TGTGCCTCCACGACAGGGGAACGGGGACCGCCGTACCAAGAGACCCAGTACTTC. Its translation: CASTTGERGPPYQETQYF.

V is TRBV20-1 and J is TRBJ2-5, with 10 bases matching TRBD2. From germline, CDR1 is DFQATT and CDR2 SNEGSKA (reference sequence). V trimming: 3 bases; J trimming: 5 bases; junction bases outside the gene matches: 12. There are 16 residues in the CDR3. The chain's CDR3 is CSARGLAGASRETQYF. The CDR3 DNA sequence: TGCAGTGCTAGGGGGCTAGCGGGGGCCTCCAGGGAGACCCAGTACTTC.

This clonotype was counted at least ten times. The chain carries TRBV7-2 and TRBJ1-4; 9 positions agree with TRBD1. Unmatched junction bases numbered 2, after V lost 3 bases and J lost 3 bases. The CDR3 runs to 15 residues. CDR1 and CDR2 from the germline V gene are SGHTA and FQGNSA. In DNA form, the CDR3 reads TGTGCCAGCAGCTTCCGGGACAGGGCTAATGAAAAACTGTTTTTT. Residues: CASSFRDRANEKLFF. Variable domain in full (rest from reference TRBV7-2 and TRBJ1-4): GAGVSQSPSNKVTEKGKDVELRCDPISGHTALYWYRQSLGQGLEFLIYFQGNSAPDKSGLPSDRFSAERTGGSVSTLTIQRTQQEDSAVYLCASSFRDRANEKLFFGSGTQLSVL.

The chain employs TRBV6-6 and TRBJ1-1; D is unclear. V lost 0 bases and J lost 1, with 6 bases in between. Looked up from germline, CDR1 is MNHNY and CDR2 is SVGAGI (reference sequence). This CDR3 has 14 residues. DNA for the CDR3: TGTGCCAGCAGTTACTCGTTAGCGAACACTGAAGCTTTCTTT. Its translation is CASSYSLANTEAFF.

This clonotype was seen many times. The V gene is TRBV7-2, the J gene TRBJ2-3, with 8 bases that match TRBD2. The CDR3 has 14 amino acids. Germline V gene sequence: CDR1 SGHTA, CDR2 FQGNSA. V gave up 5 bases and J gave up 6 bases; unmatched junction bases: 7. CDR3 sequence (DNA): TGTGCCAGCAGCAACCGGGGGGGCAGGGATACGCAGTATTTT. This encodes CASSNRGGRDTQYF.

This clonotype appeared many times. The chain joins TRBV7-9 to TRBJ2-3; D is uncertain. The CDR3 consists of 13 residues. Trimming left V 5 bases short and J 3 bases short, with 9 bases between. Germline assignment: CDR1 SEHNR and CDR2 FQNEAQ (reference sequence). CDR3 sequence (DNA): TGTGCCAGCAGCCTCTCCCATACAGATACGCAGTATTTT. This codes for CASSLSHTDTQYF. The full variable domain, completed using reference TRBV7-9 and TRBJ2-3, is DTGVSQNPRHKITKRGQNVTFRCDPISEHNRLYWYRQTLGQGPEFLTYFQNEAQLEKSRLLSDRFSAERPKGSFSTLEIQRTEQGDSAMYLCASSLSHTDTQYFGPGTRLTVL.

This sequence joins TRBV2 and TRBJ1-5, with D possibly being TRBD1 (6 bases). V was cut by 4 bases and J by 2 bases, with 9 bases left in between. CDR1 is SNHLY and CDR2 is FYNNEI in the germline V gene. The CDR3 covers 14 residues. CDR3 coding DNA: TGTGCCAGCAGTGCCAGACAGGGCAATCAGCCCCAGCATTTT. Amino acids: CASSARQGNQPQHF.

This clonotype was observed many times. The rearrangement links TRBV7-6 to TRBJ2-6; D not certain. Germline lookup yields CDR1 SGHVS and CDR2 FNYEAQ. Deletions cut 4 bases from V and 0 bases from J, with 1 base between. The CDR3 runs to 13 residues. The CDR3 sequence is CASSSSGANVLTF. The CDR3 region has the DNA TGTGCCAGCAGCTCCTCTGGGGCCAACGTCCTGACTTTC. Drawing the rest from reference TRBV7-6 and TRBJ2-6, the complete variable domain is GAGVSQSPRYKVTKRGQDVALRCDPISGHVSLYWYRQALGQGPEFLTYFNYEAQQDKSGLPNDRFSAERPEGSISTLTIQRTEQRDSAMYRCASSSSGANVLTFGAGSRLTVL.

The chain combines TRBV11-2 with TRBJ2-5; 7 bases map to TRBD1. The CDR3 covers 15 residues. Germline values: CDR1 SGHAT, CDR2 FQNNGV. Trimming cost V 5 bases and J 5 bases; bases outside gene matches: 11. CDR3 DNA: TGTGCCAGCAGCGCTGGACAGGCCGGTCGGGAGACCCAGTACTTC. Translated: CASSAGQAGRETQYF.

The gene calls are TRBV10-3 and TRBJ2-7, with TRBD1 as a possible D gene (5 bases). The CDR3 sequence is 12 residues long. Trimming left V 9 bases short and J 2 bases short, with 11 bases between. CDR1 and CDR2 from the germline V gene are ENHRY and SYGVKD. The CDR3 here is CAIATATYEQYF. In DNA form, the CDR3 reads TGTGCCATTGCGACAGCTACCTACGAGCAGTACTTC.

The chain has TRBV2 and TRBJ1-2; possible D gene TRBD1, 6 bases. Germline V gives CDR1 SNHLY, CDR2 FYNNEI. V lost 1 base and J lost 6, with 15 bases in between. This CDR3 region has 15 residues. The CDR3 DNA is TGTGCCAGCAGTGAAGTCTCGGGGGCGCCTAATGGCTACACCTTC. Amino acid sequence: CASSEVSGAPNGYTF.

The chain has TRBV2 and TRBJ1-5; TRBD1 might be the D (5 bases). This CDR3 has 14 residues. V was trimmed by 4 bases and J by 6 bases, leaving 13 bases between them. Per germline, CDR1 SNHLY and CDR2 FYNNEI. CDR3 sequence: CASSGEGYSQPQHF. CDR3 nucleotide sequence: TGTGCCAGCAGTGGTGAGGGGTACAGTCAGCCCCAGCATTTT.

This clonotype has only a few counts. The chain carries TRBV28 and TRBJ2-1; D could derive from TRBD1 or TRBD2 (5 bases each). Germline V gene lookup returns CDR1 MDHEN and CDR2 SYDVKM. This CDR3 has 15 residues. Trimming took 3 bases from V and 0 from J, leaving 9 bases between them. Written as DNA, the CDR3 is TGTGCCAGCAGTTTTTGGGGGAGCTCCTACAATGAGCAGTTCTTC. Its protein is CASSFWGSSYNEQFF.

This clonotype was seen more than once but under ten times. The chain employs TRBV19 and TRBJ2-5; 11 bases are a match to TRBD2. The CDR3 runs 16 residues. Germline loops: CDR1 LNHDA, CDR2 SQIVND (reference sequence). Trimming took 3 bases from V and 0 from J; bases not matched to a gene: 3. The CDR3 bases are TGTGCCAGTAGTATGGGGACTAGCGGAAACCAAGAGACCCAGTACTTC. Its protein is CASSMGTSGNQETQYF.

This clonotype was counted many times. The chain recombines TRBV10-3 with TRBJ1-2, with D uncertain. The CDR3 runs to 13 residues. CDR1 and CDR2 (germline): ENHRY, SYGVKD. V was shortened by 7 bases and J by 4 bases, with 13 bases between the two germline ends. The CDR3 sequence: CAIKKQSFYGYTF. The CDR3 DNA is TGTGCCATCAAAAAACAGAGCTTCTATGGCTACACCTTC.